The 22 T cell receptor beta chains in this list originate from one sample, sequenced in a study of CD8 T cells in ankylosing spondylitis. TCRdb fed the 5' RACE reads into MiXCR, producing one record per CDR3 protein. The sample yields roughly 250,000 distinct CDR3 sequences, around 9.2% seen once. The specimen was blood, either unsorted or a sorted T cell fraction (not recorded which). These receptors were obtained from a male donor with ankylosing spondylitis or in good health (not recorded which).

This clonotype was counted at least ten times. The gene calls are TRBV18 and TRBJ2-7; D is unclear. The CDR3 contains 15 residues. Between the trimmed V and J ends, which lost 4 bases and 0 bases, there was a span of 13 bases. The germline V gene encodes CDR1 KGHSH and CDR2 LQKENI. The CDR3 loop is CASSRGVTDSYEQYF. The CDR3, as DNA: TGTGCCAGCTCACGAGGCGTTACCGACTCCTACGAGCAGTACTTC.

This clonotype has a handful of counts. This chain joins TRBV5-1 and TRBJ2-1, with TRBD1 matching 9 bases. CDR1 and CDR2 (germline): SGHRS, YFSETQ. The CDR3 is 16 amino acids. The junction had 12 bases not matched to a gene; V was cut back by 3 bases and J by 8 bases. CDR3 region: CASSWSGGQGGDEQFF. CDR3 DNA: TGCGCCAGCAGCTGGAGTGGGGGACAGGGCGGAGATGAGCAGTTCTTC.

This clonotype was recorded many times. The genes are TRBV3-1 and TRBJ2-7; possibly TRBD2 for D (6 bases). This CDR3 region has 12 residues. V lost 7 bases, J lost 6 bases, and 13 bases lay in between. CDR1 LGHDT and CDR2 YNNKEL come from the germline V gene (reference sequence). The CDR3 loop reads CASNPGAGEQYF. Here the CDR3 DNA reads TGTGCCAGCAACCCGGGAGCGGGCGAGCAGTACTTC.

The rearrangement uses TRBV20-1 and TRBJ1-1, with TRBD1 matching over 9 bases. The CDR3 is 17 residues long. The V gene's germline CDR1 is DFQATT and CDR2 SNEGSKA (reference sequence). Trimming cost V 0 bases and J 4 bases; bases outside gene matches: 12. The CDR3 DNA reads TGCAGTGCTAGAGATAGGAGGACAGGGGAGATGGGCACTGAAGCTTTCTTT. It specifies CSARDRRTGEMGTEAFF.

This clonotype was found many times. This sequence joins TRBV5-1 and TRBJ1-1, with D unresolved. The CDR3 consists of 14 residues. Trimming cost V 0 bases and J 0 bases, with 6 bases left between them. Germline CDR1 is SGHRS and CDR2 is YFSETQ. The DNA of the CDR3 is TGCGCCAGCAGCTTGGCTACTATGAACACTGAAGCTTTCTTT. Amino acids: CASSLATMNTEAFF.

At least ten counts were recorded for this clonotype. V and J are TRBV20-1 and TRBJ1-5; D ambiguous. This CDR3 region has 15 residues. With 4 bases removed from V and 0 bases from J, the gap between germline ends came to 13 bases. Germline CDR1 and CDR2: DFQATT and SNEGSKA (reference sequence). CDR3 sequence: CSATRTGLSNQPQHF. CDR3 nucleotides: TGCAGTGCTACTCGAACGGGCCTTAGCAATCAGCCCCAGCATTTT.

This clonotype appeared many times. The V and J genes are TRBV3-1 and TRBJ2-5; weak D call: TRBD2 (6 bases). The CDR3 is 12 amino acids. The V and J ends lost 6 bases and 4 bases respectively, with 9 bases between them. Germline loops: CDR1 LGHDT, CDR2 YNNKEL (reference sequence). CDR3 DNA: TGTGCCAGCAGGGGACTGGCAGAGACCCAGTACTTC. This encodes CASRGLAETQYF.

This clonotype appeared many times. The chain recombines TRBV19 with TRBJ1-1, with D unresolved. V lost 2 bases to trimming and J lost 5 bases, with 9 bases between them. The CDR3 runs 13 residues. The germline CDR1 and CDR2 sequences are LNHDA and SQIVND (reference sequence). CDR3 protein: CASSINSLTEAFF. The CDR3, as DNA: TGTGCCAGTAGTATAAACAGTTTGACTGAAGCTTTCTTT. Combining the CDR3 with reference TRBV19 and TRBJ1-1 gives the whole variable domain DGGITQSPKYLFRKEGQNVTLSCEQNLNHDAMYWYRQDPGQGLRLIYYSQIVNDFQKGDIAEGYSVSREKKESFPLTVTSAQKNPTAFYLCASSINSLTEAFFGQGTRLTVV.

This clonotype was detected many times. The chain recombines TRBV5-1 with TRBJ2-3, with TRBD2 as a possible D gene (5 bases). The CDR3 has 14 residues. Germline V gene sequence: CDR1 SGHRS, CDR2 YFSETQ. Trimming shortened V by 4 bases and J by 2 bases, and 11 bases separated the two germline ends. Here the CDR3 DNA reads TGCGCCAGCAGCCCAGGACTCGTCACAGATACGCAGTATTTT. As protein: CASSPGLVTDTQYF.

This clonotype was seen repeatedly, ten times or more. V and J are TRBV4-3 and TRBJ2-1; 13 positions match TRBD2. Trimming cost V 4 bases and J 0 bases; bases outside gene matches: 3. This CDR3 is 17 amino acids long. Germline CDR1 LGHNA, CDR2 YSLEER. The CDR3 loop is CASSLGTSGNSYNEQFF. CDR3 in DNA: TGCGCCAGCAGCCTAGGGACTAGCGGGAACTCCTACAATGAGCAGTTCTTC.

The chain recombines TRBV20-1 with TRBJ2-1; 7 bases are shared with TRBD2. Unmatched junction bases numbered 28, after V lost 5 bases and J lost 6 bases. This CDR3 region has 20 residues. The V gene's germline CDR1 is DFQATT and CDR2 SNEGSKA (reference sequence). CDR3 residues: CSALPPSGGRLGRSGNEQFF. The CDR3 coding sequence is TGCAGTGCTCTTCCCCCCTCCGGAGGGCGCCTCGGGAGGTCGGGCAATGAGCAGTTCTTC.

This clonotype was seen a few times. This chain uses TRBV12-3 or TRBV12-4 with TRBJ1-1, with D perhaps matching TRBD1 (6 bases). V lost 4 bases and J lost 3, with 12 bases in between. The CDR3 is 14 amino acids. This chain's CDR3 is CASSSPGTYTEAFF. DNA of the CDR3: TGTGCCAGCAGTTCTCCAGGGACATACACTGAAGCTTTCTTT.

Ten or more counts support this clonotype. V gene TRBV5-1 combines with J gene TRBJ2-5; D unresolved. V was trimmed by 7 bases and J by 4 bases, leaving 11 bases between them. The CDR3 sequence is 12 residues long. CDR1 is SGHRS, CDR2 YFSETQ, per germline. CDR3 sequence (DNA): TGCGCCAGCGCTTTTCGTAGAGAGACCCAGTACTTC. It is translated as CASAFRRETQYF.

The chain employs TRBV7-2 and TRBJ1-2; TRBD1 matches at 7 bases. This CDR3 has 14 residues. Looked up from germline, CDR1 is SGHTA and CDR2 is FQGNSA. Trimming cost V 1 base and J 5 bases; bases outside gene matches: 4. The CDR3 DNA reads as TGTGCCAGCAGCTTAGAACCAGGGGGTTATGGCTACACCTTC. Translation: CASSLEPGGYGYTF. Using reference TRBV7-2 and TRBJ1-2 for the parts outside the CDR3, the full variable domain is GAGVSQSPSNKVTEKGKDVELRCDPISGHTALYWYRQSLGQGLEFLIYFQGNSAPDKSGLPSDRFSAERTGGSVSTLTIQRTQQEDSAVYLCASSLEPGGYGYTFGSGTRLTVV.

The V gene is TRBV3-1, the J gene TRBJ1-1, with D unclear. CDR3 length equals 15 residues. From germline, CDR1 is LGHDT and CDR2 YNNKEL (reference sequence). The V gene lost 4 bases and the J gene lost 1 base, with 13 bases spanning the gap. The CDR3 DNA is TGTGCCAGCAGCCCCGGCCCCGGTAGGAACACTGAAGCTTTCTTT. Translation: CASSPGPGRNTEAFF.

The sample holds many counts of this clonotype. The J gene is TRBJ2-2, the V gene TRBV20-1; D perhaps matches TRBD1 (6 bases). The CDR3 runs to 13 residues. Trimming left V 3 bases short and J 4 bases short, with 9 bases between. The germline V gene has CDR1 DFQATT and CDR2 SNEGSKA (reference sequence). The CDR3 loop reads CSASQGSTGELFF. The CDR3 bases are TGCAGTGCTAGCCAGGGGAGCACCGGGGAGCTGTTTTTT.

There are many counts of this clonotype. This rearrangement joins TRBV30 to TRBJ2-7; TRBD2 matches at 7 bases. J lost 0 bases, V lost 2 bases, and 7 bases had no gene match. This CDR3 is built from 15 residues. The germline V gene encodes CDR1 GTSNPN and CDR2 SVGIG (reference sequence). In DNA form, the CDR3 reads TGTGCCTGGAGTCCAGGCGGGAGTTACTCCTACGAGCAGTACTTC. It encodes CAWSPGGSYSYEQYF. The whole variable domain, remainder taken from reference TRBV30 and TRBJ2-7, is SQTIHQWPATLVQPVGSPLSLECTVEGTSNPNLYWYRQAAGRGLQLLFYSVGIGQISSEVPQNLSASRPQDRQFILSSKKLLLSDSGFYLCAWSPGGSYSYEQYFGPGTRLTVT.

The rearrangement uses TRBV7-9 and TRBJ2-5; 7 bases match TRBD1. CDR3 length: 15 amino acids. Germline values: CDR1 SEHNR, CDR2 FQNEAQ (reference sequence). V shed 4 bases and J 2 bases; nucleotides not matched to a gene: 7. The CDR3 DNA reads TGTGCCAGCAGCTCCACCGGGACAGCTCAAGAGACCCAGTACTTC. Amino acids: CASSSTGTAQETQYF.

This clonotype was counted ten times or more. The chain couples TRBV6-5 to TRBJ2-1, with D tentatively TRBD1 (6 bases). The V end lost 4 bases, the J end lost 10 bases, and 20 bases lay between the germline ends. Looked up from germline, CDR1 is MNHEY and CDR2 is SVGAGI. The CDR3 runs to 15 residues. The CDR3 nucleotides read TGTGCCAGCAGTTCCCCCCAGGGGCCCAGTTCCGAGCAGTTCTTC. Translated: CASSSPQGPSSEQFF.

Ten or more counts support this clonotype. The chain links TRBV7-2 to TRBJ2-1; D call uncertain. Germline V gene lookup returns CDR1 SGHTA and CDR2 FQGNSA. V gave up 3 bases and J gave up 6 bases, with 9 bases separating them. The CDR3 is made up of 13 amino acids. CDR3 protein: CASSFVLVNEQFF. For the CDR3, the DNA is TGTGCCAGCAGCTTTGTACTTGTCAATGAGCAGTTCTTC. The full variable domain, rest sourced from reference TRBV7-2 and TRBJ2-1, is GAGVSQSPSNKVTEKGKDVELRCDPISGHTALYWYRQSLGQGLEFLIYFQGNSAPDKSGLPSDRFSAERTGGSVSTLTIQRTQQEDSAVYLCASSFVLVNEQFFGPGTRLTVL.

CDR3 coding DNA: TGTGCCAGCAGCCAAGCGGGGGCCCCCTACGAGCAGTACTTC. Its protein product is CASSQAGAPYEQYF. The rearrangement uses TRBV14 and TRBJ2-7; D may correspond to TRBD1 or TRBD2 (6 bases each). Germline values: CDR1 SGHDN, CDR2 FVKESK. This CDR3 is built from 14 residues. The V end was cut by 1 base, the J end by 2 bases, with 9 bases between.

This clonotype has a count of ten or more. This chain joins TRBV20-1 and TRBJ2-7; D is unclear. This CDR3 is built from 13 residues. CDR1 and CDR2 (germline): DFQATT, SNEGSKA (reference sequence). V lost 0 bases to trimming and J lost 0 bases, with 6 bases between them. The CDR3 loop reads CSARDPRSYEQYF. CDR3 bases: TGCAGTGCTAGAGATCCGCGCTCCTACGAGCAGTACTTC.